The 5 T cell receptor beta chains below all came from one sample that was sequenced in a study of a mutant IDH1 vaccine in newly diagnosed glioma. TCRdb's table, derived via immunoSEQ multiplex PCR, lists solely in-frame clones and lacks some. The sample lists roughly 40,000 clones, about 89% occurring once. Time point here: week 5, during vaccination. Topical imiquimod was applied with each vaccine dose, which held 300 ug of mutant IDH1 20-mer peptide. Their target antigens are unknown. Sequenced material: PBMCs, taken from a glioma patient whose treatment included an IDH1 peptide vaccine. All receptors come from a man aged 50-60 years with glioma.

This chain connects TRBV19 to TRBJ1-5; a weak D match, TRBD1 (6 bases). The CDR3 sequence is 14 residues long. Germline CDR1 LNHDA, CDR2 SQIVND (reference sequence). Trimming removed 1 base at V and 4 bases at J, with 8 bases between. CDR3: CASSIVDRNQPQHF. The DNA for the CDR3 is TGTGCCAGTAGTATAGTTGACAGGAATCAGCCCCAGCATTTT. The complete variable domain, with remaining parts taken from reference TRBV19 and TRBJ1-5, reads DGGITQSPKYLFRKEGQNVTLSCEQNLNHDAMYWYRQDPGQGLRLIYYSQIVNDFQKGDIAEGYSVSREKKESFPLTVTSAQKNPTAFYLCASSIVDRNQPQHFGDGTRLSIL.

The chain has TRBV5-1 and TRBJ1-1; no firm D call. V was pared by 0 bases and J by 6 bases, with 6 bases between. The CDR3 spans 12 residues. Germline V gene sequence: CDR1 SGHRS, CDR2 YFSETQ. The CDR3 nucleotides are TGCGCCAGCAGCTTGGGACGCGCTGAAGCTTTCTTT. Its translation is CASSLGRAEAFF.

This clone has just a few counts. As DNA, the CDR3 is TGTGCCAGCAGCTTTAACTATGGCTACACCTTC. Protein sequence: CASSFNYGYTF. The chain has TRBV11-2 and TRBJ1-2; D unresolved. There are 11 residues in the CDR3. Trimming took off 3 bases at V and 1 base at J, with 0 bases between the two ends. CDR1 is SGHAT, CDR2 FQNNGV, per germline.

The V and J genes are TRBV21-1 and TRBJ2-2. TRBV21-1 is designated a pseudogene. This CDR3 spans 18 amino acids. In nucleotides, the CDR3 is TGTGCCAGCAGCACACAAACAAGGCGAGGGGACAACACCGGGGAGCTGTTTTTT. It translates to CASSTQTRRGDNTGELFF.

The chain combines TRBV7-2 with TRBJ2-1; a weak D match, TRBD2 (6 bases). The germline CDR1 and CDR2 sequences are SGHTA and FQGNSA. V was clipped by 1 base and J by 11 bases, with 18 bases between them. The CDR3 is 15 residues long. The CDR3 nucleotides read TGTGCCAGCAGCTTAGGCCTCACGTCGGGGGTAAAGCAGTTCTTC. It yields the protein CASSLGLTSGVKQFF. Filled out from reference TRBV7-2 and TRBJ2-1, the complete variable domain reads GAGVSQSPSNKVTEKGKDVELRCDPISGHTALYWYRQSLGQGLEFLIYFQGNSAPDKSGLPSDRFSAERTGGSVSTLTIQRTQQEDSAVYLCASSLGLTSGVKQFFGPGTRLTVL.